The 28 T cell receptor beta chains given below trace back to one sample, sequenced in a study of blood T cells in healthy people across ages. With a J-beta primer mix and a sample-barcoded 5' primer, a second PCR ran roughly 6 to 11 cycles. Via MiXCR, TCRdb re-called the 5' RACE reads, giving one row per CDR3 protein. This sample yields about 1,600,000 distinct CDR3 sequences, of which roughly 40% are seen a single time; roughly 8.2% belongs to the top ten. The sample was blood. The receptors stem from a woman in her late teens or twenties in good health.

This clonotype has a handful of counts. The chain couples TRBV7-2 to TRBJ2-2; 8 nucleotides agree with TRBD2. Germline V gene data show CDR1 as SGHTA and CDR2 as FQGNSA. V lost 7 bases to trimming and J lost 5 bases; unmatched junction nucleotides: 9. This CDR3 is 15 amino acids long. The CDR3 loop is CASTSASGGTGELFF. The CDR3 nucleotides read TGTGCCAGCACATCAGCGAGCGGGGGTACCGGGGAGCTGTTTTTT.

CDR3 nucleotides: TGCGCCAGCAGCCCCCCCACCAGGGCAATGAACACTGAAGCTTTCTTT. This codes for CASSPPTRAMNTEAFF. This chain connects TRBV4-1 to TRBJ1-1; D might be TRBD1 (5 bases). Trimming pared 4 bases from V and 0 bases from J, leaving 15 bases between. CDR1 is MGHRA, CDR2 YSYEKL, per germline. This CDR3 contains 16 residues.

The table lists this clonotype with a few counts. This sequence joins TRBV7-3 and TRBJ2-1, with 7 nucleotides matching TRBD1. Germline trimming cut 9 bases from V and 8 bases from J; bases unmatched to any gene: 10. Germline CDR1 is SGHTA and CDR2 is FQGTGA. CDR3 size: 13 residues. The CDR3: CASTNRGRDEQFF. CDR3 in DNA: TGTGCCAGTACAAACAGGGGTAGGGATGAGCAGTTCTTC.

This clonotype came up a few times. The J gene is TRBJ2-1, the V gene TRBV6-6; no clear D. CDR1 is MNHNY and CDR2 is SVGAGI in the germline V gene (reference sequence). The CDR3 is 16 residues long. Trimming removed 7 bases from V and 0 bases from J, with 16 bases in between. The CDR3 coding sequence is TGTGCCAGCAACCAAGTGCGCCCCCGCTCCTACAATGAGCAGTTCTTC. Its translation is CASNQVRPRSYNEQFF.

The rearrangement links TRBV20-1 to TRBJ2-7; unclear D gene. Trimming stripped 5 bases from V and 2 bases from J, with 7 bases between. Germline V lookup: CDR1 DFQATT, CDR2 SNEGSKA (reference sequence). The CDR3 totals 11 residues. The chain's CDR3 is CSAPMTYEQYF. The CDR3 DNA sequence: TGCAGTGCTCCCATGACCTACGAGCAGTACTTC.

This clonotype has only a few counts. The chain couples TRBV6-6 to TRBJ2-5, with 7 bases that match TRBD1. Per the germline V gene, CDR1 is MNHNY and CDR2 is SVGAGI (reference sequence). With V trimmed by 5 bases and J by 5 bases, 11 bases remained unmatched. The CDR3 totals 15 residues. CDR3 sequence: CASSPTAQGEETQYF. DNA of the CDR3: TGTGCCAGCAGTCCCACGGCCCAGGGGGAGGAGACCCAGTACTTC.

This chain links TRBV7-2 with TRBJ1-4, with no clear D. CDR1 is SGHTA, CDR2 FQGNSA, per germline. The CDR3 extends over 12 amino acids. Trimming pared 5 bases from V and 5 bases from J, leaving 6 bases between. CDR3 amino acids: CASSPANEKLFF. The CDR3 DNA follows: TGTGCCAGCAGCCCCGCCAATGAAAAACTGTTTTTT.

The chain is built from TRBV9 and TRBJ2-7, with 14 bases matching TRBD2. The germline V gene encodes CDR1 SGDLS and CDR2 YYNGEE. With 0 bases clipped from V and 7 bases from J, the junction kept 6 bases outside the gene matches. The CDR3 loop spans 16 amino acids. CDR3 region: CASSVGTSGGYNEQYF. In nucleotides, the CDR3 is TGTGCCAGCAGCGTAGGGACTAGCGGGGGGTACAATGAGCAGTACTTC.

About this clonotype itself: The junction departs from germline at one end; a sequencing error may be responsible. This chain connects TRBV5-1 to TRBJ2-7, with D perhaps TRBD1 or TRBD2 (5 bases each). This CDR3 comprises 14 residues. Germline lookup yields CDR1 SGHRS and CDR2 YFSETQ. Here the CDR3 reads CTSSKGTGSYEQYF. Written as DNA, the CDR3 is TGCACCAGCAGCAAAGGGACGGGTTCCTACGAGCAGTACTTC. The full variable domain, in which reference TRBV5-1 and TRBJ2-7 provide the parts outside the CDR3, is KAGVTQTPRYLIKTRGQQVTLSCSPISGHRSVSWYQQTPGQGLQFLFEYFSETQRNKGNFPGRFSGRQFSNSRSEMNVSTLELGDSALYLCTSSKGTGSYEQYFGPGTRLTVT.

The chain carries TRBV6-6 and TRBJ2-3; no clear D gene. Per the germline V gene, CDR1 is MNHNY and CDR2 is SVGAGI (reference sequence). The CDR3 covers 14 residues. Deletions cut 2 bases from V and 3 bases from J, with 9 bases between. The CDR3 DNA reads TGTGCCAGCAGTTACGCCTCTCTAACAGATACGCAGTATTTT. This translates into CASSYASLTDTQYF.

This clonotype was picked up many times. The chain is built from TRBV29-1 and TRBJ2-1; 8 bases agree with TRBD2. CDR1 SQVTM and CDR2 ANQGSEA come from the germline V gene. CDR3 length equals 15 residues. Trimming removed 8 bases from V and 3 bases from J; junction bases left unmatched: 12. Written as DNA, the CDR3 is TGCAGCCTCCGGGGGGAGCGGGAGATCTACAATGAGCAGTTCTTC. It translates to CSLRGEREIYNEQFF.

The gene calls are TRBV7-3 and TRBJ2-1; D is unresolved. This CDR3 spans 15 amino acids. Looked up from germline, CDR1 is SGHTA and CDR2 is FQGTGA. The V end lost 1 base, the J end lost 0 bases, and 7 bases lay between the germline ends. The CDR3 sequence is CASSLRSPSYNEQFF. CDR3 nucleotides: TGTGCCAGCAGCTTAAGGTCCCCCTCCTACAATGAGCAGTTCTTC.

As concerns this clonotype: Relative to the germline gene, one junction end is altered; a read error may explain this. DNA for the CDR3: TGTGCTAGCAGTTCACAGGGGATTAATGAAAAACTGTTTTTT. Protein sequence: CASSSQGINEKLFF. This sequence joins TRBV2 and TRBJ1-4, with 7 bases lining up with TRBD1. The CDR3 is 14 residues long. The germline CDR1 and CDR2 sequences are SNHLY and FYNNEI.

The rearrangement uses TRBV5-8 and TRBJ1-2; D may be TRBD1 (6 bases). Looked up from germline, CDR1 is SGHTS and CDR2 is YDEGEE. With 6 bases removed from V and 4 bases from J, the gap between germline ends came to 16 bases. The CDR3 is made up of 14 amino acids. The CDR3 spells CASTGRQAPYGYTF. CDR3 coding DNA: TGTGCCAGCACCGGACGACAGGCGCCCTATGGCTACACCTTC.

The chain employs TRBV28 and TRBJ1-1, with TRBD1 matching 8 bases. With V trimmed by 4 bases and J by 2 bases, 9 bases remained unmatched. Germline loops: CDR1 MDHEN, CDR2 SYDVKM. The CDR3 loop spans 16 amino acids. The CDR3 protein is CASSSPMGQANTEAFF. The CDR3 coding sequence is TGTGCCAGCAGTTCACCGATGGGACAGGCCAACACTGAAGCTTTCTTT.

The chain joins TRBV12-3 or TRBV12-4 to TRBJ2-1; maybe TRBD2 (5 bases). The CDR3 has 13 residues. V was shortened by 3 bases and J by 9 bases, with 12 bases between the two germline ends. The DNA of the CDR3 is TGTGCCAGCAGTTTTTCTAGCTATGGTGAGCAGTTCTTC. Residues: CASSFSSYGEQFF.

This chain uses TRBV20-1 with TRBJ1-1; D not resolved. The CDR3 has 12 residues. Germline assignment: CDR1 DFQATT and CDR2 SNEGSKA (reference sequence). Trimming pared 0 bases from V and 7 bases from J, leaving 9 bases between. The CDR3, as DNA: TGCAGTGCTAGAGATCTCTCGGGTGAAGCTTTCTTT. Its translation: CSARDLSGEAFF.

The chain uses TRBV10-3 and TRBJ1-1, with no clear D. V was clipped by 2 bases and J by 2 bases, with 15 bases between them. The CDR3 is 16 amino acids. Germline loops: CDR1 ENHRY, CDR2 SYGVKD. CDR3 protein: CAISEAGQVGNTEAFF. In nucleotides, the CDR3 is TGTGCCATCAGTGAGGCCGGGCAGGTAGGAAACACTGAAGCTTTCTTT.

This clonotype was seen a handful of times. The genes are TRBV29-1 and TRBJ2-1; D remains unclear. The CDR3 contains 14 residues. In germline, CDR1 is SQVTM, CDR2 ANQGSEA. The V gene lost 4 bases and the J gene lost 12 bases, with 22 bases spanning the gap. Written as DNA, the CDR3 is TGCAGCGTTGGGAATCTGGGCCCCCAGAGAGTGCAGTTCTTC. Its translation is CSVGNLGPQRVQFF.

This rearrangement joins TRBV10-2 to TRBJ2-7, with D unclear. CDR3 length equals 12 residues. Looked up from germline, CDR1 is WSHSY and CDR2 is SAAADI. Trimming took off 0 bases at V and 4 bases at J, with 4 bases between the two ends. In DNA, the CDR3 is TGCGCCAGCAGTGAGTCTCTTTACGAGCAGTACTTC. This encodes CASSESLYEQYF.

In this sample, this clonotype turned up a few times. Germline and junction disagree at one end, which may indicate a read error. The gene calls are TRBV3-1 and TRBJ2-5, with TRBD2 matching 7 bases. The germline CDR1 and CDR2 sequences are LGHDT and YNNKEL (reference sequence). The CDR3 length is 13 residues. The CDR3 here is CASSPMGGETQYF. Written as DNA, the CDR3 is TGTGCCAGCAGCCCAATGGGGGGGGAGACTCAGTACTTC.

This chain uses TRBV6-2 or TRBV6-3 with TRBJ1-2, with no clear D. The CDR3 covers 14 residues. V was shortened by 0 bases and J by 7 bases, with 12 bases between the two germline ends. CDR1 and CDR2 (germline): MNHEY, SVGEGT. The CDR3 is CASSYSKKGGGYTF. The CDR3 bases are TGTGCCAGCAGTTACTCGAAAAAGGGTGGTGGCTACACCTTC.

This chain links TRBV20-1 with TRBJ2-6; D uncertain. The CDR3 is 14 residues long. The germline gives CDR1 DFQATT, CDR2 SNEGSKA (reference sequence). V lost 5 bases and J lost 0, with 8 bases in between. The CDR3 reads CSAPLGSGANVLTF. The CDR3 nucleotides are TGCAGTGCTCCCCTGGGCTCTGGGGCCAACGTCCTGACTTTC.

The chain couples TRBV5-1 to TRBJ1-1; D call uncertain. CDR1 is SGHRS, CDR2 YFSETQ, per germline. V lost 0 bases and J 7 bases, leaving 13 bases between the germline ends. There are 14 residues in the CDR3. The CDR3 region is CASSLAPGGDEAFF. CDR3 in DNA: TGCGCCAGCAGCTTGGCCCCGGGCGGCGATGAAGCTTTCTTT.

This clonotype has just one count. V gene TRBV2 combines with J gene TRBJ2-5; 7 bases are a match to TRBD2. Trimming removed 11 bases from V and 14 bases from J; junction bases left unmatched: 29. CDR1 is SNHLY and CDR2 is FYNNEI in the germline V gene. This CDR3 spans 16 amino acids. The CDR3 nucleotides are TGTGCCTCACGGGGTGGGAGCAGCGGGACCTCCTACGAGCATTACTTC. It is translated as CASRGGSSGTSYEHYF.

This clonotype has more than one count but fewer than ten. V gene TRBV20-1 combines with J gene TRBJ2-4; 9 bases fit TRBD1. This CDR3 has 14 amino acids. From germline, CDR1 is DFQATT and CDR2 SNEGSKA (reference sequence). With 2 bases clipped from V and 5 bases from J, the junction kept 4 bases outside the gene matches. The CDR3 loop reads CSARHWTGENIQYF. DNA for the CDR3: TGCAGTGCTAGACACTGGACAGGGGAAAACATTCAGTACTTC.

This rearrangement joins TRBV10-3 to TRBJ1-1; TRBD1 might be the D (5 bases). Germline loops: CDR1 ENHRY, CDR2 SYGVKD. The germline V and J ends were trimmed by 3 bases and 1 base, with 15 bases remaining between them. CDR3 size: 16 residues. CDR3 sequence: CAISEGRVRGNTEAFF. The DNA of the CDR3 is TGTGCCATCAGTGAAGGACGCGTTAGGGGGAACACTGAAGCTTTCTTT.

V and J are TRBV27 and TRBJ2-7, with D uncertain. CDR1 is MNHEY, CDR2 SMNVEV, per germline (reference sequence). The CDR3 loop spans 14 amino acids. Trimming removed 8 bases from V and 5 bases from J, with 19 bases in between. The CDR3 protein is CASRMAATTHEQYF. The CDR3, as DNA: TGTGCCAGCCGAATGGCAGCAACCACCCACGAGCAGTACTTC.